Listed below are T cell receptor beta chains from one sample, sequenced in a study of shared clonotypes between healthy human individuals. Libraries were prepared by immunoSEQ multiplex PCR; TCRdb keeps only in-frame clonotypes and omits some of them. Altogether 2 million to 2.5 million clones are present, 90% to 97% being singletons, with the ten largest covering about 0.13%. Sequenced material: naive CD4+ T cells sorted from blood. These receptors were collected from a man aged 18 to 30 in good health. The CDR3 runs from the conserved cysteine through the conserved F or W. A D gene is named only where the DNA matches it firmly. A clone size is listed for some rows: how often the clone was seen (once, few, many), or a class if it is expanded.

V gene: TRBV28
J gene: TRBJ1-6
clone size: .
D gene: .
CDR3 DNA: TGTGCCAGCAAAGAGAGCTCCTATAATTCACCCCTCCACTTT
CDR3 protein: CASKESSYNSPLHF

V gene: TRBV4-3
J gene: TRBJ2-2
clone size: .
D gene: .
CDR3 DNA: TGCGCCAGCAGCCAAGACCGGACTCTCGACACCGGGGAGCTGTTTTTT
CDR3 protein: CASSQDRTLDTGELFF

V gene: TRBV2
J gene: TRBJ2-7
clone size: .
D gene: TRBD2
CDR3 DNA: TGTGCCAGCAGGTATCGGTCTAGCGGGGGTTACGAGCAGTACTTC
CDR3 protein: CASRYRSSGGYEQYF

V gene: TRBV18
J gene: TRBJ2-1
clone size: .
D gene: .
CDR3 DNA: TGTGCCAGCTCACCACCTACTAGAGGGAACTACAATGAGCAGTTCTTC
CDR3 protein: CASSPPTRGNYNEQFF

V gene: TRBV27
J gene: TRBJ2-5
clone size: .
D gene: .
CDR3 DNA: TGTGCCAGCAGGCGTAACAACCAAGAGACCCAGTACTTC
CDR3 protein: CASRRNNQETQYF

V gene: TRBV4-1
J gene: TRBJ2-2
clone size: once
D gene: .
CDR3 DNA: TGCGCCAGCAAGACAGTCGCGAACACCGGGGAGCTGTTTTTT
CDR3 protein: CASKTVANTGELFF

V gene: TRBV5-4
J gene: TRBJ1-4
clone size: .
D gene: TRBD1
CDR3 DNA: TGTGCCAGCAGCTCCCGGGACAGGGGGGGTTCACTGTTTTTT
CDR3 protein: CASSSRDRGGSLFF

V gene: TRBV4-1
J gene: TRBJ2-5
clone size: once
D gene: .
CDR3 DNA: TGCGCCAGCAGCCAAGGCCCCTCGGACTGGCCCTTCGAGACCCAGTACTTC
CDR3 protein: CASSQGPSDWPFETQYF

V gene: TRBV5-6
J gene: TRBJ2-2
clone size: .
D gene: .
CDR3 DNA: TGTGCCAGCAGCTTTGCGGGGACGAACACCGGGGAGCTGTTTTTT
CDR3 protein: CASSFAGTNTGELFF

V gene: TRBV10-3
J gene: TRBJ1-2
clone size: .
D gene: TRBD1
CDR3 DNA: TGTGCCATCAGTGAGCCCCGGGACAGTCCGTATGGCTACACCTTC
CDR3 protein: CAISEPRDSPYGYTF

V gene: TRBV6-1
J gene: TRBJ1-5
clone size: .
D gene: .
CDR3 DNA: TGTGCCAGCAGTGAAGCGTCGATCCCCAATCAGCCCCAGCATTTT
CDR3 protein: CASSEASIPNQPQHF

V gene: TRBV25-1
J gene: TRBJ1-1
clone size: .
D gene: TRBD1
CDR3 DNA: TGTGCCAGCAGAGGACAGGGCTGGACTGAAGCTTTCTTT
CDR3 protein: CASRGQGWTEAFF

V gene: TRBV18
J gene: TRBJ2-1
clone size: .
D gene: .
CDR3 DNA: TGTGCCAGCTCTATTTCCGCGGCAGACAATGAGCAGTTCTTC
CDR3 protein: CASSISAADNEQFF

V gene: TRBV6-6
J gene: TRBJ2-6
clone size: .
D gene: .
CDR3 DNA: TGTGCCAGCAGTTACGTGGGCTCTGGGGCCAACGTCCTGACTTTC
CDR3 protein: CASSYVGSGANVLTF

V gene: TRBV7-8
J gene: TRBJ1-5
clone size: .
D gene: .
CDR3 DNA: TGTGCCAGCAGCTTAGACGCGGTCGGCAATCAGCCCCAGCATTTT
CDR3 protein: CASSLDAVGNQPQHF

V gene: TRBV29-1
J gene: TRBJ2-5
clone size: .
D gene: .
CDR3 DNA: TGCAGCCTAACAGACAGGGAGGTTCAGTACTTC
CDR3 protein: CSLTDREVQYF

V gene: TRBV7-2
J gene: TRBJ1-5
clone size: .
D gene: .
CDR3 DNA: TGTGCCAGCAGGCCACCAGGGTTGGGGAATCAGCCCCAGCATTTT
CDR3 protein: CASRPPGLGNQPQHF

V gene: TRBV4-3
J gene: TRBJ1-2
clone size: .
D gene: .
CDR3 DNA: TGCGCCAGCAGCCGGCAGGGTACGAACGGCTACACCTTC
CDR3 protein: CASSRQGTNGYTF

V gene: TRBV29-1
J gene: TRBJ2-3
clone size: .
D gene: TRBD2
CDR3 DNA: TGCAGCGTGTCGACTAGCGGAAGCACAGATACGCAGTATTTT
CDR3 protein: CSVSTSGSTDTQYF

V gene: TRBV19
J gene: TRBJ2-2
clone size: .
D gene: TRBD1
CDR3 DNA: TGTGCCAGTTCCATCTCCCGGGACAGTTTTTCGAACACCGGGGAGCTGTTTTTT
CDR3 protein: CASSISRDSFSNTGELFF

V gene: TRBV7-2
J gene: TRBJ2-7
clone size: .
D gene: TRBD1
CDR3 DNA: TGTGCCAGCAGCTCCCAGTTCGGGACAGGGAATTACGAGCAGTACTTC
CDR3 protein: CASSSQFGTGNYEQYF

V gene: TRBV11-3
J gene: TRBJ2-5
clone size: .
D gene: .
CDR3 DNA: TGTGCCAGCAGCTCCTCCAGGAGTCCAAGGGAGACCCAGTACTTC
CDR3 protein: CASSSSRSPRETQYF

V gene: TRBV27
J gene: TRBJ2-7
clone size: .
D gene: TRBD2
CDR3 DNA: TGTGCCAGCAATCCCGGGGGGGCCCCCTACGAGCAGTACTTC
CDR3 protein: CASNPGGAPYEQYF

V gene: TRBV19
J gene: TRBJ1-2
clone size: .
D gene: .
CDR3 DNA: TGTGCCAGTTCTGAGGGCCTCTATGGCTACACCTTC
CDR3 protein: CASSEGLYGYTF

V gene: TRBV30
J gene: TRBJ2-3
clone size: .
D gene: .
CDR3 DNA: TGTGCCTGGAGTGGAGGGAGTAGCACAGATACGCAGTATTTT
CDR3 protein: CAWSGGSSTDTQYF

V gene: TRBV21-1
J gene: TRBJ1-5
clone size: .
D gene: .
CDR3 DNA: TGTGCCAGCAGCAAAGGTTCTAGTAGCAATCAGCCCCAGCATTTT
CDR3 protein: CASSKGSSSNQPQHF

V gene: TRBV6-6
J gene: TRBJ2-3
clone size: .
D gene: .
CDR3 DNA: TGTGCCAGCAGCCCGTCCGGGGGAGATACGCAGTATTTT
CDR3 protein: CASSPSGGDTQYF

V gene: TRBV27
J gene: TRBJ1-2
clone size: .
D gene: .
CDR3 DNA: TGTGCCAGCAGTTTGAGTGGGGGGCCAAACTATGGCTACACCTTC
CDR3 protein: CASSLSGGPNYGYTF

V gene: TRBV5-1
J gene: TRBJ2-7
clone size: once
D gene: TRBD1
CDR3 DNA: TGCGCCAGCAGCTTGGACACAGGGGGAACGGGCGAGCAGTACTTC
CDR3 protein: CASSLDTGGTGEQYF

V gene: TRBV10-3
J gene: TRBJ1-2
clone size: .
D gene: .
CDR3 DNA: TGTGCCATCAGTGAGTCGGAGAGGGAAGGCTACACCTTC
CDR3 protein: CAISESEREGYTF

V gene: TRBV29-1
J gene: TRBJ2-7
clone size: .
D gene: TRBD2
CDR3 DNA: TGCAGCGTTGTGGGACTAGCGGGCTTCTTTGGAACCTACGAGCAGTACTTC
CDR3 protein: CSVVGLAGFFGTYEQYF

V gene: TRBV21-1
J gene: TRBJ2-7
clone size: .
D gene: .
CDR3 DNA: TGTGCCAGCAGCTACGGAAAAAGGGAGGCCTACGAGCAGTACTTC
CDR3 protein: CASSYGKREAYEQYF

V gene: TRBV6-1
J gene: TRBJ2-7
clone size: .
D gene: TRBD2
CDR3 DNA: TGTGCCAGCAGTGAAGCGGCTAGCGGGAGGCCGTGGGTTTCCTACGAGCAGTACTTC
CDR3 protein: CASSEAASGRPWVSYEQYF

V gene: TRBV25-1
J gene: TRBJ1-3
clone size: .
D gene: .
CDR3 DNA: TGTGCCAGCAGTGAATACGGGGTCTCTGGAAACACCATATATTTT
CDR3 protein: CASSEYGVSGNTIYF

V gene: TRBV7-2
J gene: TRBJ1-2
clone size: .
D gene: TRBD1
CDR3 DNA: TGTGCCAGCAGCCGGGGACAGGGTGTCTATGGCTACACCTTC
CDR3 protein: CASSRGQGVYGYTF

V gene: TRBV9
J gene: TRBJ2-1
clone size: .
D gene: .
CDR3 DNA: TGTGCCAGCAGCGTAGAACAGGGGGGGATCCATGAGCAGTTCTTC
CDR3 protein: CASSVEQGGIHEQFF

V gene: TRBV11-2
J gene: TRBJ2-3
clone size: .
D gene: .
CDR3 DNA: TGTGCCAGCAGCTTATCCCATAACACAGATACGCAGTATTTT
CDR3 protein: CASSLSHNTDTQYF

V gene: TRBV15
J gene: TRBJ2-3
clone size: .
D gene: .
CDR3 DNA: TGTGCCACCAGCGGGGGTTCGGTGCGGACTAGCACAGATACGCAGTATTTT
CDR3 protein: CATSGGSVRTSTDTQYF

V gene: TRBV27
J gene: TRBJ2-4
clone size: .
D gene: .
CDR3 DNA: TGTGCCAGCAGTTTACTAGCCAAAAACATTCAGTACTTC
CDR3 protein: CASSLLAKNIQYF

V gene: TRBV7-2
J gene: TRBJ1-3
clone size: few
D gene: TRBD1
CDR3 DNA: TGTGCCAGCAGCTTAGGGACAGGGGATGGAAACACCATATATTTT
CDR3 protein: CASSLGTGDGNTIYF

V gene: TRBV28
J gene: TRBJ2-7
clone size: .
D gene: .
CDR3 DNA: TGTGCCAGCAAGGGTCCACGGGCCAACTACGAGCAGTACTTC
CDR3 protein: CASKGPRANYEQYF

V gene: TRBV28
J gene: TRBJ2-7
clone size: .
D gene: TRBD2
CDR3 DNA: TGTGCCAGCAACACCGGCGGGGGGGGTTCCTACGAGCAGTACTTC
CDR3 protein: CASNTGGGGSYEQYF

V gene: TRBV10-3
J gene: TRBJ1-2
clone size: .
D gene: TRBD1
CDR3 DNA: TGTGCCACGGACAGGGACTTTAACTATGGCTACACCTTC
CDR3 protein: CATDRDFNYGYTF

V gene: TRBV5-1
J gene: TRBJ2-5
clone size: .
D gene: TRBD2
CDR3 DNA: TGCGCCAGCAGCCCATTCTCGGCGGGGGGGTACCAAGAGACCCAGTACTTC
CDR3 protein: CASSPFSAGGYQETQYF

V gene: TRBV7-9
J gene: TRBJ1-2
clone size: .
D gene: TRBD1
CDR3 DNA: TGTGCCAGCAGCCGACAGGGGGGCCGTTATGGCTACACCTTC
CDR3 protein: CASSRQGGRYGYTF

V gene: TRBV28
J gene: TRBJ1-2
clone size: .
D gene: .
CDR3 DNA: TGTGCCAGCAGTTTATATCTCTATGGCTACACCTTC
CDR3 protein: CASSLYLYGYTF

V gene: TRBV15
J gene: TRBJ1-4
clone size: .
D gene: .
CDR3 DNA: TGTGCCACCAGCAGGGGAGGGGAGGGTTATAATGAAAAACTGTTTTTT
CDR3 protein: CATSRGGEGYNEKLFF

V gene: TRBV30
J gene: TRBJ2-3
clone size: .
D gene: .
CDR3 DNA: TGTGCCTGGCAATACCTCGGACAAGGCACAGATACGCAGTATTTT
CDR3 protein: CAWQYLGQGTDTQYF

V gene: TRBV9
J gene: TRBJ2-7
clone size: .
D gene: TRBD2
CDR3 DNA: TGTGCCAGCAGCGTAGGACTAGCGGTTACCTACGAGCAGTACTTC
CDR3 protein: CASSVGLAVTYEQYF

V gene: TRBV9
J gene: TRBJ2-1
clone size: .
D gene: TRBD1
CDR3 DNA: TGTGCCAGCAGCTCGAGGGGGCTCTTATATCAAAAAAAAGATGAGCAGTTCTTC
CDR3 protein: CASSSRGLLYQKKDEQFF

V gene: TRBV5-4
J gene: TRBJ1-2
clone size: .
D gene: .
CDR3 DNA: TGTGCCAGCAGCTGGGGATTCCTTAACTATGGCTACACCTTC
CDR3 protein: CASSWGFLNYGYTF

V gene: TRBV5-6
J gene: TRBJ2-7
clone size: once
D gene: .
CDR3 DNA: TGTGCCAGCAGCTTAGCCTCACCCTCCTACGAGCAGTACTTC
CDR3 protein: CASSLASPSYEQYF

V gene: TRBV25-1
J gene: TRBJ2-1
clone size: .
D gene: .
CDR3 DNA: TGTGCCAGCCGCCGGGCCCGGGCCCTTGAGCAGTTCTTC
CDR3 protein: CASRRARALEQFF

V gene: TRBV2
J gene: TRBJ1-1
clone size: .
D gene: .
CDR3 DNA: TGTGCCAGCAGTGCATCCCCGGGGCTGAACACTGAAGCTTTCTTT
CDR3 protein: CASSASPGLNTEAFF

V gene: TRBV5-1
J gene: TRBJ2-5
clone size: .
D gene: .
CDR3 DNA: TGCGCCAGCAGCTTGTGGGGGACGGTCCCTCAAGAGACCCAGTACTTC
CDR3 protein: CASSLWGTVPQETQYF